Presented here are 22 T cell receptor beta chains from one specimen sequenced in a study of high-grade serous ovarian cancer treatment subgroups. Tumor samples were taken before definitive surgery or chemotherapy. Some clones are missing from TCRdb's copy, which holds only in-frame ones; the method was immunoSEQ multiplex PCR. The sample comprises 30,000 to 40,000 clones, 75% to 85% of which are singletons, and roughly 3% rests with the top ten. Source material: tumor tissue. The receptors here all came from a human donor with high-grade serous ovarian cancer.

J is TRBJ2-1 and V is TRBV5-8; D unclear. The CDR3 runs to 12 residues. Trimming shortened V by 4 bases and J by 5 bases, and 7 bases separated the two germline ends. Per the germline V gene, CDR1 is SGHTS and CDR2 is YDEGEE. CDR3 residues: CASSPLHNEQFF. The DNA for the CDR3 is TGTGCCAGCAGCCCTTTGCACAATGAGCAGTTCTTC.

The rearrangement links TRBV2 to TRBJ1-2; D unresolved. Germline CDR1 SNHLY, CDR2 FYNNEI. The ends were cut back, 7 bases at V and 4 bases at J, with 16 bases in the middle. This CDR3 is built from 14 residues. The CDR3 nucleotides are TGTGCCAGCATCCCGGGAGGCCGGGGCTATGGCTACACCTTC. It translates to CASIPGGRGYGYTF.

The J gene is TRBJ2-2, the V gene TRBV2; 7 bases line up with TRBD2. The V segment lost 5 bases and the J segment 2 bases; nucleotides outside the gene matches: 17. Germline V CDR1 and CDR2: SNHLY, FYNNEI. CDR3 length: 19 residues. The CDR3 nucleotides are TGTGCCAGCAGTCAAGGAATAATACCGGGACTAATCAACACCGGGGAGCTGTTTTTT. It specifies CASSQGIIPGLINTGELFF.

The chain combines TRBV5-1 with TRBJ1-1; D not resolved. The germline V gene encodes CDR1 SGHRS and CDR2 YFSETQ. The CDR3 runs 16 residues. With 0 bases removed from V and 0 bases from J, the gap between germline ends came to 12 bases. CDR3 coding DNA: TGCGCCAGCAGCTTGGTTTACAGTCTCATGAACACTGAAGCTTTCTTT. Encoded protein: CASSLVYSLMNTEAFF.

The J gene is TRBJ2-5, the V gene TRBV4-1; TRBD2 might be the D (5 bases). Between the trimmed V and J ends, which lost 2 bases and 0 bases, there was a span of 10 bases. The CDR3 covers 15 residues. The germline V gene encodes CDR1 MGHRA and CDR2 YSYEKL. The CDR3 region has the DNA TGCGCCAGCAGCCAATACGGGCGGGACCAAGAGACCCAGTACTTC. Translated, it gives CASSQYGRDQETQYF.

The chain employs TRBV5-1 and TRBJ2-7; D gene unclear. CDR3 length equals 11 residues. V was cut by 2 bases and J by 4 bases, with 4 bases left in between. Per the germline V gene, CDR1 is SGHRS and CDR2 is YFSETQ. CDR3 in DNA: TGCGCCAGCAGCTTCGAGTACGAGCAGTACTTC. This encodes CASSFEYEQYF.

This chain joins TRBV6-1 and TRBJ2-1, with 7 bases matching TRBD2. V shed 4 bases, J shed 0 bases, and the junction held 12 bases outside the gene matches. The CDR3 runs 18 residues. From germline, CDR1 is MNHNS and CDR2 SASEGT. CDR3 coding DNA: TGTGCCAGCAGTGCCCAACGGGGAGGGGAAGACTCCTACAATGAGCAGTTCTTC. Protein: CASSAQRGGEDSYNEQFF.

The chain employs TRBV14 and TRBJ1-2; D call uncertain. V dropped 2 bases and J dropped 5 bases, with 9 bases sitting between them. This CDR3 is built from 13 residues. Germline V CDR1 and CDR2: SGHDN, FVKESK. The CDR3 loop is CASSQQTGYGYTF. CDR3 sequence (DNA): TGTGCCAGCAGCCAACAGACCGGATATGGCTACACCTTC. Supplemented by reference TRBV14 and TRBJ1-2, the full variable domain reads EAGVTQFPSHSVIEKGQTVTLRCDPISGHDNLYWYRRVMGKEIKFLLHFVKESKQDESGMPNNRFLAERTGGTYSTLKVQPAELEDSGVYFCASSQQTGYGYTFGSGTRLTVV.

The chain employs TRBV6-5 and TRBJ1-2, with D unresolved. V was trimmed by 6 bases and J by 0 bases, leaving 11 bases between them. The germline CDR1 and CDR2 sequences are MNHEY and SVGAGI. This CDR3 has 14 residues. CDR3 residues: CASSPSGANYGYTF. The CDR3 nucleotides are TGTGCCAGCAGCCCCAGCGGCGCTAACTATGGCTACACCTTC.

V is TRBV19 and J is TRBJ2-2; TRBD2 agrees at 10 bases. This CDR3 contains 17 residues. Germline V lookup: CDR1 LNHDA, CDR2 SQIVND (reference sequence). After removal of 7 bases from V and 2 bases from J, the junction contained 10 bases not matched to a gene. This chain's CDR3 is CASNKREGRTNTGELFF. The CDR3 DNA reads TGTGCCAGTAATAAGCGGGAGGGCCGAACTAACACCGGGGAGCTGTTTTTT.

This clone was picked up one time. This chain links TRBV29-1 with TRBJ1-1; TRBD1 might be the D (5 bases). Germline V CDR1 and CDR2: SQVTM, ANQGSEA. Trimming took 3 bases from V and 2 from J, leaving 16 bases between them. The CDR3 extends over 15 amino acids. The CDR3, as DNA: TGCAGCGTTGATGCAGGGAAAGGAAGAAACACTGAAGCTTTCTTT. It translates to CSVDAGKGRNTEAFF.

The V gene is TRBV7-6, the J gene TRBJ2-1; no firm D call. The CDR3 is 15 amino acids. V lost 5 bases and J lost 4, with 15 bases in between. Germline-derived CDR1 and CDR2 are SGHVS and FNYEAQ. CDR3: CASSRGRIQYNEQFF. The CDR3 coding sequence is TGTGCCAGCAGCCGCGGCAGGATACAATACAATGAGCAGTTCTTC.

This chain connects TRBV18 to TRBJ2-3; perhaps D is TRBD1 or TRBD2 (5 bases each). This CDR3 spans 14 amino acids. Trimming took 5 bases from V and 2 from J, leaving 11 bases between them. Per the germline V gene, CDR1 is KGHSH and CDR2 is LQKENI. CDR3 nucleotides: TGTGCCAGCTCAGCTCGGGACCACACAGATACGCAGTATTTT. This encodes CASSARDHTDTQYF.

The count of this clone is one. V is TRBV7-2 and J is TRBJ2-2; D is perhaps TRBD2 (6 bases). The V gene lost 4 bases and the J gene lost 4 bases, with 13 bases spanning the gap. The CDR3 contains 15 residues. The germline V gene encodes CDR1 SGHTA and CDR2 FQGNSA. The CDR3 DNA reads as TGTGCCAGCAGCTACCGGGACTCCCTCACCGGGGAGCTGTTTTTT. Translated, it gives CASSYRDSLTGELFF.

This clone was recorded a few times. The CDR3 protein is CASSLGQPNSNQPQHF. The CDR3 DNA is TGTGCCAGCAGCTTGGGACAGCCTAATAGCAATCAGCCCCAGCATTTT. The V and J genes are TRBV27 and TRBJ1-5; 7 bases agree with TRBD1. The CDR3 loop spans 16 amino acids. Germline V CDR1 and CDR2: MNHEY, SMNVEV (reference sequence). Trimming cost V 6 bases and J 0 bases; bases outside gene matches: 8.

V and J are TRBV28 and TRBJ1-3; the match to TRBD1 covers 8 bases. The CDR3 length is 16 residues. Germline V gives CDR1 MDHEN, CDR2 SYDVKM. V lost 3 bases to trimming and J lost 4 bases; unmatched junction nucleotides: 8. The CDR3 region is CASSFRGRGQGNTIYF. DNA for the CDR3: TGTGCCAGCAGTTTTAGGGGCAGGGGGCAAGGAAACACCATATATTTT. The entire variable domain, with the rest obtained from reference TRBV28 and TRBJ1-3, is as follows: DVKVTQSSRYLVKRTGEKVFLECVQDMDHENMFWYRQDPGLGLRLIYFSYDVKMKEKGDIPEGYSVSREKKERFSLILESASTNQTSMYLCASSFRGRGQGNTIYFGEGSWLTVV.

The gene calls are TRBV5-8 and TRBJ2-1; 14 nucleotides agree with TRBD2. From germline, CDR1 is SGHTS and CDR2 YDEGEE. The CDR3 has 19 amino acids. V was pared by 0 bases and J by 8 bases, with 13 bases of the junction left unmatched. The DNA for the CDR3 is TGTGCCAGCAGCTTGGCCCCTTTGACTAGCGGGAGGGCCGAGGATGAGCAGTTCTTC. It yields the protein CASSLAPLTSGRAEDEQFF.

This clone came up a few times. V usage is TRBV11-3 and J usage is TRBJ2-1, with 7 bases aligning to TRBD2. V lost 1 base and J lost 7; bases outside the gene matches: 7. The CDR3 loop spans 15 amino acids. Germline-derived CDR1 and CDR2 are SGHNT and YENEEA. CDR3 coding DNA: TGTGCCAGCAGCTTAGGGAGCGGGATGAATAATGAGCAGTTCTTC. Residues: CASSLGSGMNNEQFF.

The rearrangement links TRBV28 to TRBJ1-1, with no clear D. V was pared by 4 bases and J by 3 bases, with 24 bases between. From germline, CDR1 is MDHEN and CDR2 SYDVKM. This CDR3 has 18 amino acids. For the CDR3, the DNA is TGTGCCAGCAGTTCCCATCTATACCTCACAGAGGGCTACACTGAAGCTTTCTTT. Translating gives CASSSHLYLTEGYTEAFF.

The rearrangement joins TRBV28 to TRBJ2-3; TRBD2 aligns across 12 bases. There are 16 residues in the CDR3. Germline CDR1 MDHEN, CDR2 SYDVKM. J gave up 8 bases and V 6 bases, and 12 bases lay outside the gene matches. CDR3 sequence: CASRFDGLAGLVTQYF. The CDR3 DNA is TGTGCCAGCAGGTTTGATGGACTAGCGGGACTGGTTACGCAGTATTTT.

The chain couples TRBV19 to TRBJ2-2; D may be TRBD2 (5 bases). The CDR3 has 18 amino acids. Germline loops: CDR1 LNHDA, CDR2 SQIVND (reference sequence). Deletions cut 7 bases from V and 5 bases from J, with 26 bases between. CDR3 sequence: CASTTPKGREITTGELFF. CDR3 sequence (DNA): TGTGCCAGTACCACACCAAAGGGCCGGGAAATTACTACCGGGGAGCTGTTTTTT.

J is TRBJ1-5 and V is TRBV30, with D possibly TRBD1 on 6 matching bases. CDR1 GTSNPN and CDR2 SVGIG come from the germline V gene (reference sequence). This CDR3 region has 14 residues. Trimming removed 2 bases from V and 4 bases from J, with 12 bases in between. CDR3 nucleotides: TGTGCCTGGAGTAAACAGGGTTCAAATCAGCCCCAGCATTTT. Translation gives CAWSKQGSNQPQHF.